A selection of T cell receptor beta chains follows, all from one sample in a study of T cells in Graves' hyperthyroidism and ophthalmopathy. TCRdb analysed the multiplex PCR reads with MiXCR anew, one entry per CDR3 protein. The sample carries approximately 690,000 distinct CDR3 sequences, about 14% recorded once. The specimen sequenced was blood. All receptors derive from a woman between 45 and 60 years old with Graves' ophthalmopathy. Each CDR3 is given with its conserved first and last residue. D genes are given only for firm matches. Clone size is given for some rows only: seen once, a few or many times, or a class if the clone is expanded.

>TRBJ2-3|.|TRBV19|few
TGTGCCAGTAGTATAATCCTAGCAACAGATACGCAGTATTTT
CASSIILATDTQYF
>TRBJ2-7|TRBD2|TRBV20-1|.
TGCAGTGCTAGAGAACTAGCGGGAGTCAACGAGCAGTACTTC
CSARELAGVNEQYF
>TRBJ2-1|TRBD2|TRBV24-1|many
TGTGCCACCAGTGGGGCGGGAGCTAAAAGGTCCTACAATGAGCAGTTCTTC
CATSGAGAKRSYNEQFF
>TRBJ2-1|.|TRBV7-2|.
TGTGCCAGCAGCACCCACTCGGGACTCATCCCGAATGAGCAGTTCTTC
CASSTHSGLIPNEQFF
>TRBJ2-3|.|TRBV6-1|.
TGTGCCAGCAGTCTACCGGGACGGGACACAGATACGCAGTATTTT
CASSLPGRDTDTQYF
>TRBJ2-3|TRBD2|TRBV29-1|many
TGCAGCGTTGCGGGGAGGGCTAGCACAGATACGCAGTATTTT
CSVAGRASTDTQYF
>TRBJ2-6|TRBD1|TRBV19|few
TGTGCCAGTACCCGCCGGACAGGAAGCTCTGGGGCCAACGTCCTGACTTTC
CASTRRTGSSGANVLTF
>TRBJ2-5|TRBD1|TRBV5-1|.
TGCGCCAGCAAACCGAGGACAGGCTTCCAAGAGACCCAGTACTTC
CASKPRTGFQETQYF
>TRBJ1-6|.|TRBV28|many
TGTGCCAGCAGTTTCAGCCGTTCACCCCTCCACTTT
CASSFSRSPLHF
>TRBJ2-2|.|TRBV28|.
TGTGCCAGCAGTGCAGACCTAGCTCTTTTGAACACCGGGGAGCTGTTTTTT
CASSADLALLNTGELFF
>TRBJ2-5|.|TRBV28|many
TGTGCCAGCTATGACGGACAAAAAGAGACCCAGTACTTC
CASYDGQKETQYF
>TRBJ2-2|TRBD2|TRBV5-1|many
TGCGCCAGCAGCTTGGACGGTAGCGGGAGTAACACCGGGGAGCTGTTTTTT
CASSLDGSGSNTGELFF
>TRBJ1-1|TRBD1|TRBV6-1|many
TGTGCCAGCAGTGAACCAACGGACAGGTATGAAGCTTTCTTT
CASSEPTDRYEAFF
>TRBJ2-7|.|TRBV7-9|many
TGTGCCAGCAGCCTCACCCTGACAGGTCCGACCTACGAGCAGTACTTC
CASSLTLTGPTYEQYF
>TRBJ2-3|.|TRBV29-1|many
TGCAGCGTTGAAGGCCGGTTGGCAGATACGCAGTATTTT
CSVEGRLADTQYF
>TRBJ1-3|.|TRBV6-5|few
TGTGCCAGCAGTCACCTCCATCGGGAGGACACCATATATTTT
CASSHLHREDTIYF
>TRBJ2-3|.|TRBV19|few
TGTGCCAGTAGTGCTCAGGGGCCGGGAGATACGCAGTATTTT
CASSAQGPGDTQYF
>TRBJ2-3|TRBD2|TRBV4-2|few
TGTGCCAGCAGCCCCAGCGGGAGTGGGGCAGATACGCAGTATTTT
CASSPSGSGADTQYF
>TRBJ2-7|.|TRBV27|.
TGTGCCAGCAGTTTAGGAAGTTCCCCTTACTACGAGCAGTACTTC
CASSLGSSPYYEQYF
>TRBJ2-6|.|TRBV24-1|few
TGTGCCACCAGAGCCAGCGGCTCTGGGGCCAACGTCCTGACTTTC
CATRASGSGANVLTF
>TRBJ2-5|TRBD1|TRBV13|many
TGTGCCAGCACCAGGATTGGGACAGTGGCAGAGACCCAGTACTTC
CASTRIGTVAETQYF
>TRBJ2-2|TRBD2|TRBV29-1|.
TGCAGCGTTGCGCCGGGACTACCGGGCACCGGGGAGCTGTTTTTT
CSVAPGLPGTGELFF
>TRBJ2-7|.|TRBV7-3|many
TGTGCCAGCAGCTCCGTATTGGGCTACGAGCAGTACTTC
CASSSVLGYEQYF
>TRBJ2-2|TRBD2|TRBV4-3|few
TGCGCCAGCAGCCCTCGACTAGCGGGAGCGAACACCGGGGAGCTGTTTTTT
CASSPRLAGANTGELFF
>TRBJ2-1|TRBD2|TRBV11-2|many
TGTGCCAGCAGCCCCCATTTGGCGGGAGTCAGTAATGAGCAGTTCTTC
CASSPHLAGVSNEQFF
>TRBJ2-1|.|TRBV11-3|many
TGTGCCAGCAGCTTAACCAGATCCTACAATGAGCAGTTCTTC
CASSLTRSYNEQFF
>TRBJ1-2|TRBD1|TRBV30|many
TGTGCCTGGAGTCCCCCGGGACAGGTGCACGGCTACACCTTC
CAWSPPGQVHGYTF
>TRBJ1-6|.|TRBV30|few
TGTGCCTGGAGTTTGGGACATATCGAGTCTTCATATAATTCACCCCTCCACTTT
CAWSLGHIESSYNSPLHF
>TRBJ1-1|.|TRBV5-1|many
TGCGCCAGCCAAAATGGGACAAAGAACACTGAAGCTTTCTTT
CASQNGTKNTEAFF
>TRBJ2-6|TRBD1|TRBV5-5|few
TGTGCCAGCAGCTCGTTACAGGGGACTGGGGCCAACGTCCTGACTTTC
CASSSLQGTGANVLTF
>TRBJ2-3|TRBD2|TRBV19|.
TGTGCCAGTAGTATGCTAGCGGGAGGCCTCACAGATACGCAGTATTTT
CASSMLAGGLTDTQYF
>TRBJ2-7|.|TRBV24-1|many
TGTGCCACCAGTAATCCCACCAGGTCCGACGAGCAGTACTTC
CATSNPTRSDEQYF
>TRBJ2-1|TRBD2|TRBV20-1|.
TGCAGTGCTGCCGGGACTAGTCGAAGTGAGCAGTTCTTC
CSAAGTSRSEQFF
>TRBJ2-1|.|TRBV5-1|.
TGCGCCAGCAGGTGGGAGGCGAATGAGCAGTTCTTC
CASRWEANEQFF
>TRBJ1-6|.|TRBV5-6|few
TGTGCCAGCAGTTCGGACTCACCCCTCCACTTT
CASSSDSPLHF
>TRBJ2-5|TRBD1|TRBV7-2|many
TGTGCCAGCAGCCGCCCGACAGGGCAAAAGACCCAGTACTTC
CASSRPTGQKTQYF
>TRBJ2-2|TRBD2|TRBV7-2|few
TGTGCCAGCAGCTTACGAAGGGCGGGAGGTTTGAACACCGGGGAGCTGTTTTTT
CASSLRRAGGLNTGELFF
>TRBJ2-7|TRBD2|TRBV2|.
TGTGCCAGCTTACTAGCGGGCCACGAGCAGTACTTC
CASLLAGHEQYF
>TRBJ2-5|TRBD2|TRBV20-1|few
TGCAGTGCTAGAGCGGGACTAGCGGGAGGAGTTCAGTACTTC
CSARAGLAGGVQYF
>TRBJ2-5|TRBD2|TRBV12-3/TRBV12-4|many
TGTGCCAGCAGTTTTTGGCGGGAGGGGGGGGAGACCCAGTACTTC
CASSFWREGGETQYF
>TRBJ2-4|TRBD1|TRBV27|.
TGTGCCAGCAGTTTACATGGACAGGCCGTCGATCTTATAGCCAAAAACATTCAGTACTTC
CASSLHGQAVDLIAKNIQYF
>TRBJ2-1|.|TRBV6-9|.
TGTGCCAGCAGTTACAGCAAACTAGCATTTGAGCAGTTCTTC
CASSYSKLAFEQFF
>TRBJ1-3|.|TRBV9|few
TGTGCCAGCAGCGTAGGGCAGGGGGGAAACACCATATATTTT
CASSVGQGGNTIYF
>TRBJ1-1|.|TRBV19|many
TGTGCCAGTAGTGATACCGGGGGGGACACTGAAGCTTTCTTT
CASSDTGGDTEAFF
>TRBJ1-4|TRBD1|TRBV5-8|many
TGTGCCAGCAGCCGGGCAGGGGGCGTGAGTGAAAAACTGTTTTTT
CASSRAGGVSEKLFF
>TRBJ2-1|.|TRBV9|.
TGTGCCAGCAGCGTCGACGGGGGAGCATACAATGAGCAGTTCTTC
CASSVDGGAYNEQFF
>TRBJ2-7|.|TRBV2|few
TGTGCCAGCAGCGTAGGACACCCGAGCTCCTACGAGCAGTACTTC
CASSVGHPSSYEQYF
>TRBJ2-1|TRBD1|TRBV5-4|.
TGTGCCAGCAGTCTCGCTAGGGACAGGGGATTGGATGAGCAGTTCTTC
CASSLARDRGLDEQFF